These T cell receptor beta chains were read from a single sample in a study of regulatory T cells. Sequenced by immunoSEQ multiplex PCR; TCRdb stores in-frame clones only, minus some. The sample holds 25,000 to 40,000 clones; more than 85% are singletons and the top ten take 0.85% to 1%. Sequencing used conventional CD4+ T cells sorted from blood. The receptors here all came from a child aged 2-9 years with CD3G deficiency. The CDR3 runs from the conserved cysteine through the conserved F or W. The D gene is left open where the match is weak. Some rows have no size entry. The others give once, few or many, or a class for an expanded clone.

D gene	V gene	J gene	clone size	CDR3 protein	CDR3 DNA
TRBD2	TRBV7-8	TRBJ2-3	.	CASSSGLAGGADTQYF	TGTGCCAGCAGCTCTGGACTAGCGGGAGGCGCAGATACGCAGTATTTT
.	TRBV6-1	TRBJ2-1	.	CASSESGGTEQFF	TGTGCCAGCAGTGAATCGGGTGGGACAGAGCAGTTCTTC
TRBD1	TRBV5-1	TRBJ2-5	.	CASSPQGQRETQYF	TGCGCCAGCAGCCCGCAGGGACAGAGAGAGACCCAGTACTTC
TRBD1	TRBV6-6	TRBJ2-7	.	CASRRQGAYEQYF	TGTGCCAGCAGGAGACAGGGGGCTTACGAGCAGTACTTC
TRBD2	TRBV27	TRBJ2-3	.	CADRFTRGGLGTDTQYF	TGTGCCGACAGGTTCACCCGGGGGGGGCTGGGAACAGATACGCAGTATTTT
.	TRBV28	TRBJ2-2	.	CASSPHLGTGELFF	TGTGCCAGCAGTCCGCACTTGGGCACCGGGGAGCTGTTTTTT
.	TRBV6-6	TRBJ2-5	.	CASTSAGAQETQYF	TGTGCCAGCACCTCCGCAGGGGCTCAAGAGACCCAGTACTTC
.	TRBV30	TRBJ2-5	.	CAWSVGGAQETQYF	TGTGCCTGGAGTGTGGGGGGGGCCCAAGAGACCCAGTACTTC
.	TRBV28	TRBJ2-7	.	CASSPAGPESYEQYF	TGTGCCAGCAGTCCTGCCGGGCCAGAGAGCTACGAGCAGTACTTC
.	TRBV28	TRBJ2-7	.	CASRNSGSPPRAQYF	TGTGCCAGCAGGAATAGCGGTTCTCCTCCTAGGGCGCAGTACTTC
TRBD1	TRBV28	TRBJ2-1	.	CATEQGFDNEQFF	TGTGCCACCGAACAGGGGTTTGACAATGAGCAGTTCTTC
.	TRBV7-9	TRBJ2-4	.	CASSPGWDIQYF	TGTGCCAGCAGCCCCGGGTGGGACATTCAGTACTTC
TRBD1	TRBV19	TRBJ2-1	.	CASSAPQGTQFF	TGTGCCAGTAGTGCTCCACAGGGGACGCAGTTCTTC
TRBD2	TRBV10-2	TRBJ2-2	once	CASSRIPGLPNTGELFF	TGCGCCAGCAGCAGAATACCGGGACTACCGAACACCGGGGAGCTGTTTTTT
.	TRBV7-9	TRBJ1-2	few	CASSSTGDYGYTF	TGTGCCAGCAGCAGTACGGGGGACTATGGCTACACCTTC
TRBD1	TRBV28	TRBJ1-5	.	CASSPTGGGGQPQHF	TGTGCCAGCAGCCCAACAGGGGGCGGGGGACAGCCCCAGCATTTT
.	TRBV6-6	TRBJ2-7	.	CASRDEQGSYEQYF	TGTGCCAGCAGGGACGAACAGGGATCCTACGAGCAGTACTTC
TRBD1	TRBV28	TRBJ2-7	.	CASSWGQNYEQYF	TGTGCCAGCAGTTGGGGACAGAACTACGAGCAGTACTTC
.	TRBV6-1	TRBJ2-7	.	CASSRDRVRRAEQYF	TGTGCCAGCAGTAGGGACCGGGTCCGTAGAGCCGAGCAGTACTTC
.	TRBV5-1	TRBJ2-7	few	CASSGSGESEQYF	TGCGCCAGCAGCGGATCAGGGGAATCGGAGCAGTACTTC
TRBD1	TRBV7-9	TRBJ1-3	.	CASSSFPGQISGNTIYF	TGTGCCAGCAGCTCTTTCCCGGGACAGATCTCTGGAAACACCATATATTTT
TRBD2	TRBV10-2	TRBJ2-2	.	CASSALSGIGTGELFF	TGCGCCAGCAGTGCCCTCAGCGGGATCGGGACCGGGGAGCTGTTTTTT
.	TRBV18	TRBJ1-1	.	CASSRTSNTEAFF	TGTGCCAGCTCACGAACATCGAACACTGAAGCTTTCTTT
TRBD2	TRBV6-1	TRBJ2-7	.	CASSGLAGFGEQYF	TGTGCCAGCAGTGGACTAGCGGGGTTCGGCGAGCAGTACTTC
.	TRBV28	TRBJ1-5	.	CASSRRTVGSNQPQHF	TGTGCCAGCAGCCGTAGGACAGTAGGAAGCAATCAGCCCCAGCATTTT
.	TRBV6-1	TRBJ2-7	.	CASSPGAYYEQYF	TGTGCCAGCAGCCCCGGGGCGTATTACGAGCAGTACTTC
TRBD1	TRBV6-1	TRBJ2-7	.	CASSEGRGPFGYEQYF	TGTGCCAGCAGTGAAGGCAGGGGGCCTTTCGGGTACGAGCAGTACTTC
.	TRBV6-1	TRBJ2-2	.	CASSFEGTNTGELFF	TGTGCCAGCAGTTTTGAGGGGACGAACACCGGGGAGCTGTTTTTT
.	TRBV11-2	TRBJ1-2	once	CASSLDRPGIRGYTF	TGTGCCAGCAGCTTAGATCGGCCGGGGATTCGGGGCTACACCTTC
.	TRBV5-1	TRBJ2-1	.	CASRNSPYNEQFF	TGCGCCAGCAGAAATAGTCCGTACAATGAGCAGTTCTTC
.	TRBV28	TRBJ1-2	.	CASSFTPSYGYTF	TGTGCCAGCAGTTTCACACCGTCCTATGGCTACACCTTC
.	TRBV7-9	TRBJ2-2	.	CASSSSGSSNTGELFF	TGTGCCAGCAGCTCATCAGGGAGTTCTAACACCGGGGAGCTGTTTTTT
.	TRBV7-9	TRBJ2-7	.	CASSKRDGEQYF	TGTGCCAGCAGCAAACGGGACGGCGAGCAGTACTTC
TRBD1	TRBV28	TRBJ1-1	.	CASSSTPGQDAAEAFF	TGTGCCAGCAGTTCTACTCCGGGACAGGATGCTGCTGAAGCTTTCTTT
.	TRBV28	TRBJ2-2	.	CASSLSGRASTGELFF	TGTGCCAGCAGTTTATCAGGAAGGGCGAGCACCGGGGAGCTGTTTTTT
TRBD2	TRBV7-9	TRBJ2-3	.	CASRSSGSTDTQYF	TGTGCCAGCAGGAGTAGCGGGAGCACAGATACGCAGTATTTT
.	TRBV28	TRBJ2-7	.	CASSSSIYEQYF	TGTGCCAGCAGTTCGTCGATCTACGAGCAGTACTTC
.	TRBV6-1	TRBJ2-7	.	CASRASREQYF	TGTGCCAGCAGGGCCTCTCGGGAGCAGTACTTC
.	TRBV28	TRBJ2-3	.	CASSTTSDTQYF	TGTGCCAGCAGTACAACGTCAGATACGCAGTATTTT
TRBD2	TRBV6-1	TRBJ2-3	.	CASSDGLAGTDTQYF	TGTGCCAGCAGTGATGGACTAGCGGGCACAGATACGCAGTATTTT
.	TRBV28	TRBJ1-1	once	CASSSDIHYTEAFF	TGTGCCAGCAGCTCTGATATCCATTACACTGAAGCTTTCTTT
.	TRBV5-1	TRBJ1-1	.	CASSSGPGGEAFF	TGCGCCAGCAGCTCGGGGCCGGGAGGGGAAGCTTTCTTT